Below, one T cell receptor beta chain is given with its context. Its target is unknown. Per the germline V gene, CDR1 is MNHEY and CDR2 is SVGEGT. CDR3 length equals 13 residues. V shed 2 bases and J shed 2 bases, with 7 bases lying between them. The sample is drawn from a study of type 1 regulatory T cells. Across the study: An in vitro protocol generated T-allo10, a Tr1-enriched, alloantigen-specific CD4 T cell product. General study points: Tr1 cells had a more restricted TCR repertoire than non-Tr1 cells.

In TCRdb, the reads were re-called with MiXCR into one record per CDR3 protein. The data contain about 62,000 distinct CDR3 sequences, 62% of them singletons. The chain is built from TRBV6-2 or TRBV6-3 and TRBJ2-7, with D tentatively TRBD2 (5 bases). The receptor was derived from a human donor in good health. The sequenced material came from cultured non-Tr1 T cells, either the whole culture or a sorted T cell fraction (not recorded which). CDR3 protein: CASSYDYPYEQYF. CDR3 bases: TGTGCCAGCAGTTACGACTACCCCTACGAGCAGTACTTC.